This T cell receptor beta chain was retrieved from a study of breast tumors, draining lymph nodes, adjacent tissues. V gave up 11 bases and J gave up 7 bases, with 18 bases separating them. Germline-derived CDR1 and CDR2 are MDHEN and SYDVKM. The CDR3 runs 13 residues. Study findings and constraints: Compared with basal-like, luminal-like tumors shared significantly more repertoire with nontumor tissue. Most tumor T cells seemingly derive from lymph node, then expand in tumor. Tumor repertoires ranked between lymph nodes and nontumor tissue in diversity, with V and J gene preferences. Data only fit, rather than demonstrated, lymph node origin of most tumor T cells.

Breast cancer patients provided tissue from their axillary draining lymph nodes. TCRdb reprocessed the multiplex PCR reads via MiXCR and lists one record per CDR3 protein. The sample consists of around 140,000 distinct CDR3 sequences, 20% to 25% of them appearing once. For this clonotype: The antigen remains undetermined.

The V gene is TRBV28, the J gene TRBJ2-1; perhaps TRBD2 as D (7 bases). The TCR sequence derives from a female donor with breast cancer. Some clones in this sample may be carry-over from other donors' samples. The sequenced sample consisted of axillary lymph node tissue. The CDR3 nucleotides read TGTGCCGGGGGAGGGGGGAGAGAGAATGAGCAGTTCTTC. Its protein product is CAGGGGRENEQFF.